Listed here are 12 T cell receptor beta chains from one sample, sequenced in a study of metastatic and nonmetastatic thyroid tumors. MiXCR was used by TCRdb to re-call the PCR reads. This sample has about 15,000 clones, with about 25% found just once. Before thyroid surgery, none of the patients had received any treatment. The specimen was tumor tissue. The origin of the receptors is a female donor with papillary thyroid cancer or a benign thyroid nodule (not recorded which). Some clones in this sample may be carry-over from other donors' samples.

The chain recombines TRBV6-1 with TRBJ2-1; 8 nucleotides match TRBD1. V lost 10 bases, J lost 12 bases, and 23 bases stayed unmatched. This CDR3 is built from 16 residues. Germline V gene data show CDR1 as MNHNS and CDR2 as SASEGT. The CDR3 loop is CATGGAGNLDYNLQFF. CDR3 nucleotides: TGTGCCACAGGGGGCGCGGGGAATTTGGATTACAATTTGCAGTTCTTC.

As concerns this clone: One end of the junction varies from germline; a read error may be responsible. V is TRBV11-3 and J is TRBJ2-7; 7 positions match TRBD1. Germline V CDR1 and CDR2: SGHNT, YENEEA. This CDR3 is 15 amino acids long. The CDR3 here is CQRSKSTGSSYEQYF. CDR3 DNA sequence: TGCCAGCGGTCTAAGTCGACAGGGTCCTCCTACGAGCAGTACTTC.

The chain joins TRBV20-1 to TRBJ2-1, with 9 bases fitting TRBD2. This CDR3 is 15 amino acids long. The J segment lost 3 bases and the V segment lost 1 base, leaving 4 bases of the junction unmatched. The germline CDR1 and CDR2 sequences are DFQATT and SNEGSKA (reference sequence). This chain's CDR3 is CSARVAGVNYNEQFF. The CDR3, as DNA: TGCAGTGCTAGAGTAGCGGGAGTGAACTACAATGAGCAGTTCTTC.

There are many counts of this clone. This chain connects TRBV19 to TRBJ2-2; D unclear. V gave up 5 bases and J gave up 6 bases, with 10 bases separating them. The CDR3 spans 13 residues. Germline lookup yields CDR1 LNHDA and CDR2 SQIVND (reference sequence). Here the CDR3 reads CASSPHEAGELFF. The CDR3, as DNA: TGTGCCAGTAGTCCCCACGAGGCCGGGGAGCTGTTTTTT.

This clone was detected only a few times. The chain recombines TRBV2 with TRBJ1-1; 9 positions match TRBD1. The germline CDR1 and CDR2 sequences are SNHLY and FYNNEI. The ends lost 5 bases at V and 8 bases at J; junction bases unmatched: 6. The CDR3 runs to 13 residues. Here the CDR3 reads CASSTRQGGEAFF. The CDR3 DNA reads as TGTGCCAGCAGTACCCGACAGGGGGGAGAAGCTTTCTTT. Full variable domain (outside the CDR3, taken from reference TRBV2 and TRBJ1-1): EPEVTQTPSHQVTQMGQEVILRCVPISNHLYFYWYRQILGQKVEFLVSFYNNEISEKSEIFDDQFSVERPDGSNFTLKIRSTKLEDSAMYFCASSTRQGGEAFFGQGTRLTVV.

This clone was seen more than once but under ten times. The V call is TRBV27, the J call TRBJ2-7; 10 positions match TRBD1. J lost 9 bases, V lost 3 bases, and 8 bases had no gene match. Germline V gives CDR1 MNHEY, CDR2 SMNVEV (reference sequence). The CDR3 consists of 14 residues. The CDR3 coding sequence is TGTGCCAGCAGTTTGGGGACAGGGGTTGCCGGGCAGTACTTC. This translates into CASSLGTGVAGQYF.

The V gene is TRBV2, the J gene TRBJ1-1; possibly TRBD1 for D (6 bases). CDR1 and CDR2 from the germline V gene are SNHLY and FYNNEI. The CDR3 is 15 residues long. V was trimmed by 4 bases and J by 4 bases, leaving 16 bases between them. The CDR3 sequence is CASSGQAGGSTEAFF. CDR3 sequence (DNA): TGTGCCAGCAGTGGACAGGCGGGTGGGAGCACTGAAGCTTTCTTT.

In regard to this clone: This may arise from a read error, as a much more abundant clone is one base away. The V call is TRBV29-1, the J call TRBJ1-2; D may be TRBD1 (5 bases). The CDR3 runs 13 residues. The V end lost 1 base, the J end lost 6 bases, and 12 bases lay between the germline ends. The germline gives CDR1 SQVTM, CDR2 ANQGSEA. The chain's CDR3 is CSVEGGGGDGYTF. CDR3 sequence (DNA): TGCAGCGTTGAAGGCGGGGGAGGGGATGGCTACACCTTC.

This clone was detected ten times or more. The rearrangement links TRBV14 to TRBJ2-7; D call uncertain. CDR3 length equals 13 residues. The germline V gene has CDR1 SGHDN and CDR2 FVKESK. Trimming cost V 0 bases and J 3 bases, with 6 bases left between them. The CDR3 sequence: CASSQDGLYEQYF. CDR3 coding DNA: TGTGCCAGCAGCCAAGATGGGCTCTACGAGCAGTACTTC.

The chain joins TRBV20-1 to TRBJ2-1, with 13 bases matching TRBD2. V was pared by 6 bases and J by 7 bases, with 6 bases of the junction left unmatched. In germline, CDR1 is DFQATT, CDR2 SNEGSKA (reference sequence). The CDR3 is made up of 14 amino acids. CDR3 protein: CSAETSGRGNEQFF. CDR3 sequence (DNA): TGCAGTGCCGAAACTAGCGGGAGGGGGAATGAGCAGTTCTTC.

This clone was counted ten times or more. This CDR3 is also generated by other DNA sequences in the sample. The chain joins TRBV18 to TRBJ1-2, with TRBD1 matching over 11 bases. J lost 3 bases, V lost 2 bases, and 2 bases had no gene match. Germline V lookup: CDR1 KGHSH, CDR2 LQKENI. This CDR3 spans 15 amino acids. The CDR3 nucleotides are TGTGCCAGCTCACCAGGACAGGGGGCGGACTATGGCTACACCTTC. Amino acids: CASSPGQGADYGYTF.

This clone was observed a single time. The chain uses TRBV20-1 and TRBJ2-5; 11 nucleotides align to TRBD2. Germline-derived CDR1 and CDR2 are DFQATT and SNEGSKA (reference sequence). There are 15 residues in the CDR3. With 2 bases clipped from V and 2 bases from J, the junction kept 4 bases outside the gene matches. The CDR3 reads CSARSGTSGQETQYF. The CDR3 region has the DNA TGCAGTGCTAGATCTGGGACTAGCGGTCAAGAGACCCAGTACTTC.